This TCR beta chain was found in a study of blood T cell repertoires in COVID-19. Across the study: Both acute and convalescent COVID-19 samples were obtained from the United States, Italy and Spain. T cells, B-cell-depleted T cells, or PBMCs provided the cDNA or gDNA that served as material.

V lost 9 bases and J 1 base, leaving 9 bases between the germline ends. CDR3 length: 12 amino acids. Germline CDR1 reads MNHEY; CDR2 reads SVGAGI. Living in 24 US areas, the participants were between roughly 18 and 95 years of age. There are a few counts of this clone. The protocol was immunoSEQ multiplex PCR, while the TCRdb copy is restricted to in-frame clones and leaves out a portion. The sample has some 490,000 clones; about 88% are singletons. Input material: PBMCs or T cells enriched from blood (not recorded which). The receptor was derived from a woman aged 55-70 years who had recovered from COVID-19. The chain has TRBV6-5 and TRBJ1-2; D might be TRBD1 (6 bases). CDR3 sequence reads: CASHRVNYGYTF. In nucleotides, the CDR3 is TGTGCCAGTCACAGGGTTAACTATGGCTACACCTTC.